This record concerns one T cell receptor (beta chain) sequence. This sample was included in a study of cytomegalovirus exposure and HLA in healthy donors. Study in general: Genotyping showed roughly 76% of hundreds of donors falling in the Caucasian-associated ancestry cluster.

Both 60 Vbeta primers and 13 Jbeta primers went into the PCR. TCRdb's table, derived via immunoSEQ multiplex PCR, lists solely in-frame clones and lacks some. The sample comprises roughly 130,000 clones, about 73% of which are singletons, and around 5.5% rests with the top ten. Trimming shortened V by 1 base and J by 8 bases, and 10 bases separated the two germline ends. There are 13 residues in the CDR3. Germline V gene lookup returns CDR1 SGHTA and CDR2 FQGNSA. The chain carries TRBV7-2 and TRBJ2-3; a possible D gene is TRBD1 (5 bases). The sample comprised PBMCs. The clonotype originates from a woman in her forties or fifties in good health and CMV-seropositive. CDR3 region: CASSLEQAGTQYF. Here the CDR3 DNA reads TGTGCCAGCAGCTTAGAACAGGCTGGTACGCAGTATTTT.